The 20 T cell receptor beta chains presented below share a single source sample, sequenced in a study of cytomegalovirus exposure and HLA in healthy donors. PCR primers comprised 60 Vbeta and 13 Jbeta primers. The protocol was immunoSEQ multiplex PCR, while the TCRdb copy is restricted to in-frame clones and leaves out a portion. Counted here are some 190,000 clones, about 87% occurring once; the ten biggest clones make up 1.3%. Sequencing was performed on PBMCs. The receptors were sampled from a man younger than 40 in good health and CMV-seronegative.

The genes are TRBV13 and TRBJ2-7; weak D call: TRBD1 (5 bases). Germline lookup yields CDR1 PRHDT and CDR2 FYEKMQ (reference sequence). Deletions cut 11 bases from V and 1 base from J, with 12 bases between. The CDR3 has 12 amino acids. The CDR3 is CASGPGSYEQYF. CDR3 nucleotide sequence: TGTGCCTCAGGGCCGGGTTCCTACGAGCAGTACTTC.

V and J are TRBV5-1 and TRBJ2-7, with a weak D call TRBD1 (7 bases). The germline gives CDR1 SGHRS, CDR2 YFSETQ. This CDR3 has 15 amino acids. The V gene lost 4 bases and the J gene lost 5 bases, with 19 bases spanning the gap. DNA for the CDR3: TGCGCCAGCAGCCCGAGACAGGGAGGAGGCGACGAGCAGTACTTC. This codes for CASSPRQGGGDEQYF.

The chain carries TRBV5-1 and TRBJ2-5; D might be TRBD2 (6 bases). The germline V gene has CDR1 SGHRS and CDR2 YFSETQ. The CDR3 is made up of 16 amino acids. The V end was cut by 3 bases, the J end by 5 bases, with 20 bases between. This CDR3 reads CASSSSPDYPPETQYF. In nucleotides, the CDR3 is TGCGCCAGCAGCTCCTCCCCGGACTACCCTCCGGAGACCCAGTACTTC.

V gene TRBV18 combines with J gene TRBJ1-6; D perhaps matches TRBD1 (6 bases). The length of the CDR3 is 18 residues. Germline values: CDR1 KGHSH, CDR2 LQKENI. V gave up 2 bases and J gave up 0 bases, with 14 bases separating them. CDR3 sequence reads: CASSPYDTGSSYNSPLHF. CDR3 in DNA: TGTGCCAGCTCACCATACGATACAGGGAGCTCCTATAATTCACCCCTCCACTTT.

The chain links TRBV28 to TRBJ2-3, with 9 bases aligning to TRBD1. This CDR3 comprises 15 residues. Germline-derived CDR1 and CDR2 are MDHEN and SYDVKM. The trim removed 2 bases at V and 5 bases at J, leaving 5 bases unmatched. CDR3 in amino acids: CASSLNRGLGDTQYF. CDR3 coding DNA: TGTGCCAGCAGTTTAAACAGGGGGCTGGGAGATACGCAGTATTTT.

This clone was found a few times. The chain couples TRBV18 to TRBJ2-7, with a tentative D call TRBD2 (5 bases). The V gene lost 3 bases and the J gene lost 3 bases, with 12 bases spanning the gap. There are 14 residues in the CDR3. CDR1 and CDR2 from the germline V gene are KGHSH and LQKENI. The CDR3 DNA follows: TGTGCCAGCTCACCGGCGGGTGGAAACTACGAGCAGTACTTC. Translating gives CASSPAGGNYEQYF.

CDR3 sequence: CASSPRSTGNPEAFF. The DNA of the CDR3 is TGCGCCAGCAGCCCCCGATCAACAGGGAATCCTGAAGCTTTCTTT. This chain uses TRBV4-1 with TRBJ1-1, with D maybe TRBD1 (6 bases). This CDR3 is built from 15 residues. Germline loops: CDR1 MGHRA, CDR2 YSYEKL. V was clipped by 4 bases and J by 6 bases, with 18 bases between them.

The genes are TRBV7-2 and TRBJ2-3; the D gene is possibly TRBD2 (6 bases). The CDR3 is 14 residues long. V shed 2 bases and J shed 6 bases, with 12 bases lying between them. The germline V gene has CDR1 SGHTA and CDR2 FQGNSA. The DNA of the CDR3 is TGTGCCAGCAGCTTACGACGGGAGAGCGATACGCAGTATTTT. Its translation is CASSLRRESDTQYF.

The chain uses TRBV10-3 and TRBJ2-5, with TRBD2 matching 11 bases. J gave up 2 bases and V 8 bases, and 7 bases lay outside the gene matches. The CDR3 has 15 amino acids. The V gene's germline CDR1 is ENHRY and CDR2 SYGVKD. The CDR3 is CAIAPGLAEQETQYF. In nucleotides, the CDR3 is TGTGCCATCGCACCGGGACTAGCGGAACAAGAGACCCAGTACTTC.

The V call is TRBV11-2, the J call TRBJ1-2; no definite D call. CDR3 length equals 17 residues. The V end lost 1 base, the J end lost 0 bases, and 15 bases lay between the germline ends. CDR1 is SGHAT, CDR2 FQNNGV, per germline. CDR3 in DNA: TGTGCCAGCAGCTTAGTTCAGGCTCCGACCTCTAACTATGGCTACACCTTC. Translating gives CASSLVQAPTSNYGYTF.

This clone appeared a single time. The chain combines TRBV18 with TRBJ2-3; the D gene is possibly TRBD2 (5 bases). In germline, CDR1 is KGHSH, CDR2 LQKENI. This CDR3 comprises 14 residues. The V gene lost 2 bases and the J gene lost 8 bases, with 14 bases spanning the gap. The CDR3, as DNA: TGTGCCAGCTCACCAGATGCGGGTAGTCGTACGCAGTATTTT. Protein: CASSPDAGSRTQYF.

V is TRBV9 and J is TRBJ1-4; possibly TRBD1 for D (5 bases). V lost 1 base to trimming and J lost 5 bases, with 15 bases between them. The CDR3 sequence is 16 residues long. Per germline, CDR1 SGDLS and CDR2 YYNGEE. The CDR3 region has the DNA TGTGCCAGCAGCGTAAGAGGATGGGGACTCAATGAAAAACTGTTTTTT. Translated: CASSVRGWGLNEKLFF. Variable domain in full (rest from reference TRBV9 and TRBJ1-4): DSGVTQTPKHLITATGQRVTLRCSPRSGDLSVYWYQQSLDQGLQFLIQYYNGEERAKGNILERFSAQQFPDLHSELNLSSLELGDSALYFCASSVRGWGLNEKLFFGSGTQLSVL.

The chain recombines TRBV7-2 with TRBJ2-1, with 8 bases aligning to TRBD2. The J segment lost 8 bases and the V segment lost 0 bases, leaving 6 bases of the junction unmatched. The CDR3 consists of 15 residues. Germline CDR1 SGHTA, CDR2 FQGNSA. The CDR3 sequence is CASSLAAGAGYEQFF. CDR3 sequence (DNA): TGTGCCAGCAGCTTAGCAGCGGGAGCTGGGTATGAGCAGTTCTTC.

The chain recombines TRBV5-1 with TRBJ2-4, with 8 nucleotides matching TRBD1. In germline, CDR1 is SGHRS, CDR2 YFSETQ. Trimming took 5 bases from V and 3 from J; bases not matched to a gene: 7. This CDR3 is 15 amino acids long. The CDR3 loop reads CASSTTGVGKNIQYF. DNA for the CDR3: TGCGCCAGCAGTACGACAGGGGTGGGCAAAAACATTCAGTACTTC. Supplemented by reference TRBV5-1 and TRBJ2-4, the full variable domain reads KAGVTQTPRYLIKTRGQQVTLSCSPISGHRSVSWYQQTPGQGLQFLFEYFSETQRNKGNFPGRFSGRQFSNSRSEMNVSTLELGDSALYLCASSTTGVGKNIQYFGAGTRLSVL.

The rearrangement uses TRBV28 and TRBJ2-7, with 7 bases matching TRBD1. Germline V gene sequence: CDR1 MDHEN, CDR2 SYDVKM. The V segment lost 6 bases and the J segment 1 base; nucleotides outside the gene matches: 9. The CDR3 runs 15 residues. This CDR3 reads CASSEKDRKSYEQYF. CDR3 bases: TGTGCCAGCAGCGAGAAGGACAGGAAGTCCTACGAGCAGTACTTC.

This chain links TRBV7-8 with TRBJ2-2; 9 nucleotides agree with TRBD2. Germline V CDR1 and CDR2: SGHVS, FQNEAQ. The CDR3 contains 16 residues. J gave up 1 base and V 4 bases, and 4 bases lay outside the gene matches. The CDR3 nucleotides read TGTGCCAGCAGCTCTGCGGGGGGGGTGAACACCGGGGAGCTGTTTTTT. Protein product: CASSSAGGVNTGELFF.

The chain links TRBV5-1 to TRBJ2-5; D gene unclear. CDR1 is SGHRS, CDR2 YFSETQ, per germline. The length of the CDR3 is 13 residues. Trimming left V 0 bases short and J 4 bases short, with 7 bases between. DNA of the CDR3: TGCGCCAGCAGCTTGGCGGCAGGAGAGACCCAGTACTTC. It translates to CASSLAAGETQYF. Supplemented by reference TRBV5-1 and TRBJ2-5, the full variable domain reads KAGVTQTPRYLIKTRGQQVTLSCSPISGHRSVSWYQQTPGQGLQFLFEYFSETQRNKGNFPGRFSGRQFSNSRSEMNVSTLELGDSALYLCASSLAAGETQYFGPGTRLLVL.

The chain's CDR3 is CASSQVGVRGGEAFF. The CDR3 DNA sequence: TGTGCCAGCAGCCAAGTGGGGGTGCGCGGGGGTGAAGCTTTCTTT. The chain is built from TRBV14 and TRBJ1-1; maybe TRBD1 (5 bases). Trimming left V 1 base short and J 7 bases short, with 16 bases between. Germline CDR1 and CDR2: SGHDN and FVKESK. The CDR3 length is 15 residues.

The rearrangement uses TRBV7-6 and TRBJ1-4; D not resolved. Germline CDR1 reads SGHVS; CDR2 reads FNYEAQ. This CDR3 region has 14 residues. Trimming took off 6 bases at V and 5 bases at J, with 13 bases between the two ends. The CDR3 sequence is CASSHPEVNEKLFF. The CDR3 nucleotides read TGTGCCAGCAGTCACCCTGAGGTGAATGAAAAACTGTTTTTT.

The chain combines TRBV29-1 with TRBJ1-2, with D uncertain. CDR1 and CDR2 (germline): SQVTM, ANQGSEA. The V gene lost 0 bases and the J gene lost 4 bases, with 6 bases spanning the gap. The CDR3 is 12 amino acids. CDR3 sequence: CSVEDSSYGYTF. The DNA for the CDR3 is TGCAGCGTTGAAGATTCCTCCTATGGCTACACCTTC.